This TCR beta chain was profiled in a study of beta chain features in type 1 diabetes. Notes on the study in general: Naive, central memory and regulatory TCRB repertoires appeared more similar among patients than healthy donors. A moderate, significant TCRB CDR3 shortening appeared in type 1 diabetes across four CD4+ subsets.

Since all of the isolated RNA was reverse transcribed, expressed TCRB transcripts were what got sequenced. This table comes from immunoSEQ multiplex PCR, and its TCRdb copy is limited to in-frame clones, with some not included. The sample holds hundreds of thousands of clones, roughly an eighth seen once. This clone was observed a handful of times. What it binds is not known. V lost 7 bases to trimming and J lost 8 bases, with 11 bases between them. CDR1 is MGHDK and CDR2 is SYGVNS in the germline V gene. The CDR3 has 11 residues. Per donor, one heparinised blood draw averaged around 0.12 L. The chain has TRBV25-1 and TRBJ1-1; D gene uncertain. The sequenced sample consisted of naive CD4+ T cells from blood. This receptor was taken from a man younger than 30 with type 1 diabetes. The CDR3 is CASTRGREAFF. The CDR3 bases are TGTGCCAGCACTCGCGGACGGGAAGCTTTCTTT.